These 3 T cell receptor beta chains were sequenced from one sample in a study of cytomegalovirus exposure and HLA in healthy donors (dated by TCRdb to about 2017). Library construction relied on the immunoSEQ multiplex PCR assay. The multiplex PCR relied on a mix of 60 forward primers for TCR Vbeta segments and 13 reverse primers for TCR Jbeta segments. The table was pulled from immuneACCESS by TCRdb, which kept in-frame rearrangements only. Such tables lose some clones; where checked, under half of the loss comes from unresolved V genes, and the rest has no known cause. The sample table shows about 220,000 clones, and more than 65% are seen once. 0.55% to 0.75% of the sample is in the top ten clones. The sequenced sample was PBMCs. Receptor source: a man younger than 30 in good health and CMV-seronegative.

This clone was seen only once. This rearrangement joins TRBV7-9 to TRBJ1-1; D uncertain. CDR1 and CDR2 (germline): SEHNR, FQNEAQ (reference sequence). V was pared by 5 bases and J by 5 bases, with 18 bases between. The CDR3 loop spans 15 amino acids. This CDR3 is CASSPLVLGLTEAFF. The CDR3, as DNA: TGTGCCAGCAGCCCTTTAGTTCTCGGTCTGACTGAAGCTTTCTTT.

V and J are TRBV6-1 and TRBJ1-5; tentative D call: TRBD1 (5 bases). V was clipped by 6 bases and J by 6 bases, with 15 bases between them. CDR1 is MNHNS and CDR2 is SASEGT in the germline V gene. The CDR3 is made up of 14 amino acids. CDR3 in DNA: TGTGCCAGCAGCTTAGTAGGGGTTTCTCAGCCCCAGCATTTT. The encoded protein is CASSLVGVSQPQHF.

The gene calls are TRBV2 and TRBJ2-3; TRBD2 matches 8 bases. V was clipped by 3 bases and J by 0 bases; unmatched bases: 2. Per the germline V gene, CDR1 is SNHLY and CDR2 is FYNNEI. CDR3 length equals 15 residues. The CDR3 sequence: CASSESGSSTDTQYF. In DNA, the CDR3 is TGTGCCAGCAGTGAGAGCGGGAGCAGCACAGATACGCAGTATTTT. The full variable domain, with the rest looked up from reference TRBV2 and TRBJ2-3, is EPEVTQTPSHQVTQMGQEVILRCVPISNHLYFYWYRQILGQKVEFLVSFYNNEISEKSEIFDDQFSVERPDGSNFTLKIRSTKLEDSAMYFCASSESGSSTDTQYFGPGTRLTVL.